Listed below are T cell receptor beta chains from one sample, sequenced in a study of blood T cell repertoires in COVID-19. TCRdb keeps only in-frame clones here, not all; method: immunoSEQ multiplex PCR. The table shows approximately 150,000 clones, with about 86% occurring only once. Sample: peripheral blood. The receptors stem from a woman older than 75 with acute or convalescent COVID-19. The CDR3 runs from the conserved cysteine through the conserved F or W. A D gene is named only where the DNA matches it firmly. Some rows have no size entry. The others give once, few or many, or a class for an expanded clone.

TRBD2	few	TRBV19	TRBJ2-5	TGTGCCAGTGGGACTAGCGGGGGGGTCCGCGGGGAGACCCAGTACTTC	CASGTSGGVRGETQYF
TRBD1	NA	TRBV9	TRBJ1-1	TGTGCCAGCTCACAGGGGGTCGGCACTGAAGCTTTCTTT	CASSQGVGTEAFF
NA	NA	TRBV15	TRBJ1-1	TGTGCCACCAGAGTCGGACAGAGCCTCGCTGAAGCTTTCTTT	CATRVGQSLAEAFF
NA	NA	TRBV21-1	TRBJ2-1	TGTGCCAGCAGCAAAGCGCAGGGGGGCTACAATGAGCAGTTCTTC	CASSKAQGGYNEQFF
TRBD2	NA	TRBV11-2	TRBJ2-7	TGTGCCAGCAGCTTAGGTGTCACTAGCGGGGCCTACGAGCAGTACTTC	CASSLGVTSGAYEQYF
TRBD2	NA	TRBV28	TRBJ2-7	TGTGCCAGCAGACTAGCGGGAGGGAACGAGCAGTACTTC	CASRLAGGNEQYF
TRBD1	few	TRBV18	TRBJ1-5	TGTGCCAGCTCACCCTTCGACAGGGGGCTGAATCAGCCCCAGCATTTT	CASSPFDRGLNQPQHF
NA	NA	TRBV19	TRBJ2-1	TGTGCCAGTAGTATTGTCGGTCTGTCCAATGAGCAGTTCTTC	CASSIVGLSNEQFF
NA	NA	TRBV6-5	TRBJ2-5	TGTGCCACCCTCGGACATTTGTACCAGTACTTC	CATLGHLYQYF
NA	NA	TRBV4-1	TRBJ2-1	TGCGCCAGCAGCCAAGCCCCTTATCCCTACAATGAGCAGTTCTTC	CASSQAPYPYNEQFF
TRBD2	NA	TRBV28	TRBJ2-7	TGTGCCAGTCGCCCTAGCTTGGGGGCGGGAGGCTACGAGCAGTACTTC	CASRPSLGAGGYEQYF
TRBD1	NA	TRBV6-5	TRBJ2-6	TGTGCCACTAAAAACAGGGGGACTGGGGCCAACGTCCTGACTTTC	CATKNRGTGANVLTF
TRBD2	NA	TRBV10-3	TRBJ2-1	TGTGCCATCTCACGAACTAGCGGGGGCTACAATGAGCAGTTCTTC	CAISRTSGGYNEQFF
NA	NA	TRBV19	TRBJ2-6	TGTGCCAGTAGTATAGGGACAACTACTGGGGCCAACGTCCTGACTTTC	CASSIGTTTGANVLTF
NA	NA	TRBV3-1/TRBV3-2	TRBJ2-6	TGTGCCAGCAGCCGCAGACAGGGACTCCCTGGGGCCAACGTCCTGACTTTC	CASSRRQGLPGANVLTF
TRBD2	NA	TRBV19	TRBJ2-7	TGTGCCAGTAGTCCGGGACTAGCGGGATCCTACGAGCAGTACTTC	CASSPGLAGSYEQYF
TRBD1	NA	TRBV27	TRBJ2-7	TGTGCCAGCAGTTTCGACAGGGGGGGTGGCGAGCAGTACTTC	CASSFDRGGGEQYF
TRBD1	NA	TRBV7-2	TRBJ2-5	TGTGCCAGCAGTCCGGACAGGGGAGGGGAGACCCAGTACTTC	CASSPDRGGETQYF
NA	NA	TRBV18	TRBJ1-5	TGTGCCAGCTCACCACCGGGGGGAAATCAGCCCCAGCATTTT	CASSPPGGNQPQHF
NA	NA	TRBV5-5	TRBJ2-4	TGTGCCAGCAGCCTGTCAGGGGTAGCCAAAAACATTCAGTACTTC	CASSLSGVAKNIQYF
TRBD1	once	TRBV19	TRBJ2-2	TGTGCCAGTATGGGGACAGGGGTCACCGGGGAGCTGTTTTTT	CASMGTGVTGELFF
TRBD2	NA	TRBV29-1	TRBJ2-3	TGCAGCGTTGAAGGATTACTAGCGGGAGGAGATACGCAGTATTTT	CSVEGLLAGGDTQYF
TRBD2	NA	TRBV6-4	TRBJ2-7	TGTGCCAGCAGTGACTCTGGACTAGCGGGAGGGACGATCTCCTACGAGCAGTACTTC	CASSDSGLAGGTISYEQYF
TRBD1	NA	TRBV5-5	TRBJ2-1	TGTGCCAGCAGCTCGGGACAGGGGGCCTACAATGAGCAGTTCTTC	CASSSGQGAYNEQFF
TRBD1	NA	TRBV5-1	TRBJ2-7	TGCGCCAGCAGCGCGGGGGACAGGGGATGGATCTACGAGCAGTACTTC	CASSAGDRGWIYEQYF
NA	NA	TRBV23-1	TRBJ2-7	TGCGCCAGCAGTCAACCGGGTTATCAGAACGACTACGAGCAGTACTTC	CASSQPGYQNDYEQYF
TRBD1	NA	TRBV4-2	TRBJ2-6	TGTGCCAGCAGCCACGACTACCGGACAGGCATCTCTGGGGCCAACGTCCTGACTTTC	CASSHDYRTGISGANVLTF
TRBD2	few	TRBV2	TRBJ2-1	TGTGCCAGCAGGGCGGGAGGCACAAACAATGAGCAGTTCTTC	CASRAGGTNNEQFF
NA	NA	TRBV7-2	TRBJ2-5	TGTGCCAGCACCGGATCACTAGCAGAGACCCAGTACTTC	CASTGSLAETQYF
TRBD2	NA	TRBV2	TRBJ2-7	TGTGCCAGCAATAGGGGCGGGAGGAGCTACGAGCAGTACTTC	CASNRGGRSYEQYF
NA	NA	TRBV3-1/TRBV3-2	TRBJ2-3	TGTGCCAGCAGCCAAAATATTCGACCCCCTGCGGGAGATACGCAGTATTTT	CASSQNIRPPAGDTQYF
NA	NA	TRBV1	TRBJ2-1	TGCACCAGCAGCCAAGATCTAGCGGGGGGGCCGGGTGAGCAGTTCTTC	CTSSQDLAGGPGEQFF
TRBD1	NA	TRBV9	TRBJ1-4	TGTGCCAGCAGCTCCCGGCAGGGGGCGAGGGAAAAACTGTTTTTT	CASSSRQGAREKLFF
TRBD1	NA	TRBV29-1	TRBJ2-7	TGCAGCGTCGACAGGGGATCCGGCGAGCAGTACTTC	CSVDRGSGEQYF
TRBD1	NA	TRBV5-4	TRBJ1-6	TGTGCCAGCAGCTTGGGGGGACAGGGTTACAATTCACCCCTCCACTTT	CASSLGGQGYNSPLHF
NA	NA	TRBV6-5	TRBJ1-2	TGTGCCAGCAGTTACTCGCGAGGATCCACTGGCTACACCTTC	CASSYSRGSTGYTF
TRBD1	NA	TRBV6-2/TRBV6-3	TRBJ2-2	TGTGCCAGCAGTTCCAGGGACAGGGTAGAGAACACCGGGGAGCTGTTTTTT	CASSSRDRVENTGELFF
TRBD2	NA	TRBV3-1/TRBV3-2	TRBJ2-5	TGTGCCAGCAGCCACTTCGGACTAGCGGGATCCCGAGAGACCCAGTACTTC	CASSHFGLAGSRETQYF
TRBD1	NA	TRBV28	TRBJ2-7	TGTGCCAGCACCACAGGGGATAACGAGCAGTACTTC	CASTTGDNEQYF
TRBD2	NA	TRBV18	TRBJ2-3	TGTGCCAGCTCATCTCTTAGCGGGAGTTCAATTCTGTCTTCGACAGATACGCAGTATTTT	CASSSLSGSSILSSTDTQYF
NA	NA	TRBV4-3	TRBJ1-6	TGCGCCAGCAGCCAAGAGGCAGGAGGAGATTCACCCCTCCACTTT	CASSQEAGGDSPLHF
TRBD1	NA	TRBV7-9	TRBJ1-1	TGTGCCAGCAGCTCCCGGGGCTTCGGACAGGCGAACACTGAAGCTTTCTTT	CASSSRGFGQANTEAFF
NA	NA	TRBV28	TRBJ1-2	TGTGCCAGCAGTCTTCAGGGGAAAGGCTACACCTTC	CASSLQGKGYTF
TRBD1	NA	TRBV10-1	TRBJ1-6	TGCGCCAGCAGTGAGTCTTGGACAGGGGAGATTGGGAATTCACCCCTCCACTTT	CASSESWTGEIGNSPLHF
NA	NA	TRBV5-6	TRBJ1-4	TGTGCCAGCAGCTTGGCCGTCCAGCCCCCGGCAGGGAAACTGTTTTTT	CASSLAVQPPAGKLFF
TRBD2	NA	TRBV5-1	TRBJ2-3	TGCGCCAGCAGCCCCGGCTCGGCGGGGGGTAGCACAGATACGCAGTATTTT	CASSPGSAGGSTDTQYF
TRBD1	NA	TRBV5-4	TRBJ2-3	TGTGCCAGCAGCTTGGATAGAGGACAGGGGGACACAGATACGCAGTATTTT	CASSLDRGQGDTDTQYF
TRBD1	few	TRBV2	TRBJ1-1	TGTGCCAGCAGTGACGGGACAGGGCGGAACAGGCCTGAAGCTTTCTTT	CASSDGTGRNRPEAFF
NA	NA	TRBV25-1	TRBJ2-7	TGTGCCAGCACCCCAGGGCTTCCGCCCTACGAGCAGTACTTC	CASTPGLPPYEQYF
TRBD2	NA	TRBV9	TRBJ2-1	TGTGCCAGCAGCCGGAGGCAGGGGGGTCCGGGACTAGCTAGCAATGAGCAGTTCTTC	CASSRRQGGPGLASNEQFF
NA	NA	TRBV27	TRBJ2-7	TGTGCCAGCAGTTTGACAGGTCTCGGCTACGAGCAGTACTTC	CASSLTGLGYEQYF
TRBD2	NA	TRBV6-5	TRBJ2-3	TGTGCCAGCAGTTATTCGGTCGGCGGGAGCGCTGATACGCAGTATTTT	CASSYSVGGSADTQYF
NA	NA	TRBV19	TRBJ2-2	TGTGCCAGTAGTATGCCGCCCACTCCGGGTCCAACCGGGGAGCTGTTTTTT	CASSMPPTPGPTGELFF
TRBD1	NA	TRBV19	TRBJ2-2	TGTGCCAGTAGTATAGTAGCCAGGGGGCCCGACGGGGAGCTGTTTTTT	CASSIVARGPDGELFF